This T cell receptor beta chain was found in a study of T cell repertoires in cytomegalovirus infection. Across the study: Well-studied HLA-B-restricted epitopes and recently identified HLA-C-restricted epitopes of CMV were both used in the study. Indications of both CMV infection and matching HLA type were provided by public TCR beta signatures. Study outcomes and limitations: The study identified carriers of CMV plus the relevant HLA from cumulative public TCR beta family frequency. Dominating the ex vivo response were HLA-C-restricted CMV-specific TCR beta clonotypes.

Trimming stripped 3 bases from V and 6 bases from J, with 11 bases between. Germline CDR1 is SGHVS and CDR2 is FNYEAQ. This CDR3 contains 14 residues. Notes on this clonotype: Its antigen remains unidentified.

MiXCR, applied by TCRdb to the reads, yields one record per CDR3 protein. The table lists around 900,000 distinct CDR3 sequences, approximately 31% of them singletons. The chain is built from TRBV7-6 and TRBJ2-2, with TRBD1 as a possible D gene (6 bases). Sequences were derived from cultured CD8+ T cells from PBMCs, sampled from culture after CMV antigen stimulation. This TCR derives from a human donor in good health (CMV status not recorded). Some clones in this sample may be carry-over from other donors' samples. The CDR3 DNA sequence: TGTGCCAGCAGCTTGAGGCAGGGGCCCGGGGAGCTGTTTTTT. Translating it yields CASSLRQGPGELFF.